This TCR beta chain was sequenced in a study of CD8+CD57+ T cells in acquired aplastic anemia. In the study overall: Healthy CD8+ samples averaged around 11 million reads.

Profiling that covered TCR beta VDJ and CDR3 relied on genomic DNA as its template. MiXCR was run by TCRdb on the reads, yielding one entry per CDR3 protein. This sample has more than 150,000 distinct CDR3 sequences, with about half found just once. This clonotype was recorded a few times. The target antigen is unknown. The study, taken as a whole, reports: A set of twenty-nine CD8+ CDR3 sequences was shared between patients and controls, and these sequences appeared highly expressed in patients.

Trimming took 5 bases from V and 3 from J, leaving 5 bases between them. This CDR3 is built from 12 residues. CDR1 is KGHDR and CDR2 is SFDVKD in the germline V gene. Sequencing was carried out using sorted CD4+, CD8+, or CD8+CD57+ T cells (not recorded which) from PBMCs. This TCR was recovered from a human donor in good health. The genes are TRBV24-1 and TRBJ2-3, with no clear D. The chain's CDR3 is CATSGTTDTQYF. The CDR3 bases are TGTGCCACCAGTGGTACTACAGATACGCAGTATTTT.